Sequencing of this TCR beta chain was carried out in a study of T cell responses to AZD1222 COVID-19 vaccine. Germline assignment: CDR1 SGHVS and CDR2 FQNEAQ. V trimming: 0 bases; J trimming: 3 bases; junction bases outside the gene matches: 5. The CDR3 runs 16 residues. The table came from immunoSEQ multiplex PCR; TCRdb's copy has only in-frame clones and leaves some out. This table has 95,000 to 100,000 clones, roughly nine tenths appearing once. This clone has a handful of counts. The TCR was taken from an adult in good health. The rearrangement joins TRBV7-8 to TRBJ2-7, with 10 bases aligning to TRBD1. The input for sequencing was peripheral blood, taken on day 0 of AZD1222 vaccination. The CDR3 DNA is TGTGCCAGCAGCTTAGCCGCCCGGGACAGGGGCTACGAGCAGTACTTC. This translates into CASSLAARDRGYEQYF.